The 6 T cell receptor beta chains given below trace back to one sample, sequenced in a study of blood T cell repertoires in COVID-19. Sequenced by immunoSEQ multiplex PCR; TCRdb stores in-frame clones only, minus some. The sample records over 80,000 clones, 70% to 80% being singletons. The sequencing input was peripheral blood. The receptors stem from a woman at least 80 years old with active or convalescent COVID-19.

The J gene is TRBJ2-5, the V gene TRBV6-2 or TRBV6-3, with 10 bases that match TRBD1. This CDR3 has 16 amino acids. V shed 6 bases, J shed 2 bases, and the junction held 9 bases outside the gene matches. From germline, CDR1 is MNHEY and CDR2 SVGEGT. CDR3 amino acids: CASSDRGLVGQETQYF. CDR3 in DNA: TGTGCCAGCAGCGACAGGGGGCTGGTTGGGCAAGAGACCCAGTACTTC.

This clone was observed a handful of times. DNA for the CDR3: TGTGCCAGCAGTGGACTAGCGGGTGAGCAGTTCTTC. This sequence encodes CASSGLAGEQFF. The chain links TRBV2 to TRBJ2-1, with TRBD2 matching over 10 bases. Trimming at V came to 4 bases and at J to 9 bases, leaving 0 bases not matched to a gene. CDR1 and CDR2 (germline): SNHLY, FYNNEI. The CDR3 length is 12 residues. Full variable domain (remainder filled in from reference TRBV2 and TRBJ2-1): EPEVTQTPSHQVTQMGQEVILRCVPISNHLYFYWYRQILGQKVEFLVSFYNNEISEKSEIFDDQFSVERPDGSNFTLKIRSTKLEDSAMYFCASSGLAGEQFFGPGTRLTVL.

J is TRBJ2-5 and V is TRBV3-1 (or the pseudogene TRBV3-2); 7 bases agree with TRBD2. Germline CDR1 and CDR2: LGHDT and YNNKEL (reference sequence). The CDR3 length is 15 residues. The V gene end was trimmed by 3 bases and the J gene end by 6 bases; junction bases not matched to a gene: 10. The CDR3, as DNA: TGTGCCAGCAGCCAGAGAGGGCGGGAGTTAAAGACCCAGTACTTC. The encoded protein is CASSQRGRELKTQYF.

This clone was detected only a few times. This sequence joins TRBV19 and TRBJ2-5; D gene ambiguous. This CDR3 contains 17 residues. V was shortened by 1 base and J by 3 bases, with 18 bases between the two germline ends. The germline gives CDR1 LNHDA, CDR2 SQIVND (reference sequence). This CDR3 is CASSIGGSSVPEETQYF. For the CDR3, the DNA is TGTGCCAGTAGTATAGGTGGTTCGTCGGTTCCCGAAGAGACCCAGTACTTC. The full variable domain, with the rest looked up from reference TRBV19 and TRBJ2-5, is DGGITQSPKYLFRKEGQNVTLSCEQNLNHDAMYWYRQDPGQGLRLIYYSQIVNDFQKGDIAEGYSVSREKKESFPLTVTSAQKNPTAFYLCASSIGGSSVPEETQYFGPGTRLLVL.

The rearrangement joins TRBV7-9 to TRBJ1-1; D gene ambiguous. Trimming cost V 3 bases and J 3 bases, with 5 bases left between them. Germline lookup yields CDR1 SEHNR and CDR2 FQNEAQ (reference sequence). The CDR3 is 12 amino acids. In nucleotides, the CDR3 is TGTGCCAGCAGCTTGGAGGACACTGAAGCTTTCTTT. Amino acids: CASSLEDTEAFF.

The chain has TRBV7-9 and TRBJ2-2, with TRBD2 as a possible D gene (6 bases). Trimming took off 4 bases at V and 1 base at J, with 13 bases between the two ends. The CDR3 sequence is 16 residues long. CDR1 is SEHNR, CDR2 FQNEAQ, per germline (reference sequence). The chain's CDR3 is CASSSLGRGNTGELFF. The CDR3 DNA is TGTGCCAGCAGCTCCCTAGGGCGGGGGAACACCGGGGAGCTGTTTTTT.